The 23 T cell receptor beta chains reported below all come from one sample, sequenced in a study of spatial heterogeneity in lung cancer. Time point reported: sample taken at primary tumor resection. TCRs were sequenced from unsorted whole RNA of tumor, nontumor lung or PBMC. TCRdb independently ran MiXCR on the 5' RACE reads; one entry per CDR3 protein. The repertoire includes about 95,000 distinct CDR3 sequences, roughly 8.7% of them detected once, and less than 9% sits in the top ten. The sample here was PBMCs, taken at surgery. These receptors all stem from a male donor with early-stage non-small cell lung cancer.

The V and J genes are TRBV27 and TRBJ1-6, with 11 bases that match TRBD1. Per the germline V gene, CDR1 is MNHEY and CDR2 is SMNVEV (reference sequence). Losses at the gene ends were 4 bases for V and 10 bases for J; bases not matched to a gene: 6. This CDR3 has 15 amino acids. The DNA of the CDR3 is TGTGCCAGCAGTTCATTCGGACAGGGGGCATCACCCCTCCACTTT. The encoded protein is CASSSFGQGASPLHF.

In this sample, this clonotype turned up a few times. J is TRBJ2-2 and V is TRBV12-3 or TRBV12-4; unclear D gene. The CDR3 is 13 residues long. The V gene lost 3 bases and the J gene lost 7 bases, with 9 bases spanning the gap. For the CDR3, the DNA is TGTGCCAGCAGTTTCACCCCGGGCGGGGAGCTGTTTTTT. It codes for CASSFTPGGELFF.

This clonotype was detected only a few times. The chain recombines TRBV7-2 with TRBJ2-5; 9 bases are shared with TRBD2. The germline CDR1 and CDR2 sequences are SGHTA and FQGNSA. The CDR3 contains 15 residues. V trimming: 8 bases; J trimming: 6 bases; junction bases outside the gene matches: 13. DNA for the CDR3: TGTGCCAGCTTGGCTAGCGGGGCTAAGAAGCAGACCCAGTACTTC. Protein sequence: CASLASGAKKQTQYF.

V and J are TRBV20-1 and TRBJ2-1; D ambiguous. With 0 bases removed from V and 8 bases from J, the gap between germline ends came to 14 bases. CDR1 is DFQATT, CDR2 SNEGSKA, per germline (reference sequence). The CDR3 runs 14 residues. Here the CDR3 reads CSARDWAVIDEQFF. The CDR3 region has the DNA TGCAGTGCTAGAGATTGGGCGGTTATCGATGAGCAGTTCTTC.

This chain uses TRBV5-1 with TRBJ1-1; D is ambiguous. V shed 2 bases and J shed 4 bases, with 15 bases lying between them. Germline CDR1 is SGHRS and CDR2 is YFSETQ. The CDR3 sequence is 15 residues long. CDR3 sequence reads: CASSFNVGSGTEAFF. CDR3 in DNA: TGCGCCAGCAGCTTCAATGTGGGCTCGGGCACTGAAGCTTTCTTT.

This clonotype was counted only a few times. J is TRBJ1-4 and V is TRBV29-1; tentatively, D is TRBD1 (6 bases). CDR1 and CDR2 (germline): SQVTM, ANQGSEA. This CDR3 comprises 13 residues. CDR3 region: CSETGQRFEKLFF. Written as DNA, the CDR3 is TGCAGTGAAACAGGACAGAGGTTTGAAAAACTGTTTTTT.

The V call is TRBV7-9, the J call TRBJ2-1; no clear D gene. Germline CDR1 reads SEHNR; CDR2 reads FQNEAQ (reference sequence). The CDR3 contains 13 residues. V was pared by 2 bases and J by 4 bases, with 6 bases between. CDR3 DNA: TGTGCCAGCAGCTTATTTGAGTACAATGAGCAGTTCTTC. Its translation is CASSLFEYNEQFF.

This clonotype was seen ten or more times. V usage is TRBV5-5 and J usage is TRBJ1-6; D remains unclear. V was clipped by 0 bases and J by 1 base, with 5 bases between them. The length of the CDR3 is 15 residues. The V gene's germline CDR1 is SGHKS and CDR2 YYEKEE (reference sequence). The chain's CDR3 is CASSLDVSYNSPLHF. Here the CDR3 DNA reads TGTGCCAGCAGCTTGGACGTGTCCTATAATTCACCCCTCCACTTT.

This chain connects TRBV12-3 or TRBV12-4 to TRBJ2-7; D is perhaps TRBD2 (5 bases). The CDR3 totals 14 residues. Trimming stripped 6 bases from V and 2 bases from J, with 14 bases between. The CDR3 is CASSPGIGAYEQYF. The CDR3 bases are TGTGCCAGCAGCCCGGGCATCGGGGCCTACGAGCAGTACTTC.

The V call is TRBV29-1, the J call TRBJ1-1; D is unresolved. The CDR3 runs to 13 residues. Germline V gene data show CDR1 as SQVTM and CDR2 as ANQGSEA. Trimming left V 5 bases short and J 1 base short, with 11 bases between. The CDR3: CSVLWRANTEAFF. CDR3 DNA sequence: TGCAGCGTTCTATGGAGGGCGAACACTGAAGCTTTCTTT.

V and J are TRBV9 and TRBJ2-1; D call uncertain. CDR3 length: 15 amino acids. V was clipped by 4 bases and J by 5 bases, with 16 bases between them. The V gene's germline CDR1 is SGDLS and CDR2 YYNGEE. The chain's CDR3 is CASSMTPSTDNEQFF. For the CDR3, the DNA is TGTGCCAGCAGCATGACTCCCTCCACGGACAATGAGCAGTTCTTC.

The chain links TRBV30 to TRBJ2-1, with 7 bases identical to TRBD2. The V and J ends lost 2 bases and 10 bases, in that order; junction bases with no gene match: 17. Looked up from germline, CDR1 is GTSNPN and CDR2 is SVGIG (reference sequence). This CDR3 is built from 16 residues. CDR3 DNA sequence: TGTGCCTGGAGTCATCGAGCGGGGAGTCTGGCGAGCGAGCAGTTCTTC. Amino acids: CAWSHRAGSLASEQFF.

V and J are TRBV4-3 and TRBJ2-5; 9 bases align to TRBD1. The CDR3 is 16 residues long. The V and J ends lost 4 bases and 1 base, in that order; junction bases with no gene match: 7. Germline V gives CDR1 LGHNA, CDR2 YSLEER. CDR3 nucleotides: TGCGCCAGCAGCCCGTTTCTGACAGGGGGCCAAGAGACCCAGTACTTC. This translates into CASSPFLTGGQETQYF.

This clonotype occurred many times. The DNA of the CDR3 is TGCAGCGTCGACGCCCTGAACACTGAAGCTTTCTTT. This translates into CSVDALNTEAFF. V gene TRBV29-1 combines with J gene TRBJ1-1; D is undetermined. The V end was cut by 6 bases, the J end by 0 bases, with 8 bases between. Germline assignment: CDR1 SQVTM and CDR2 ANQGSEA. The CDR3 loop spans 12 amino acids.

The rearrangement links TRBV20-1 to TRBJ1-6; D ambiguous. Trimming removed 6 bases from V and 0 bases from J, with 6 bases in between. Germline V gene sequence: CDR1 DFQATT, CDR2 SNEGSKA (reference sequence). The CDR3 runs 13 residues. The CDR3 DNA reads as TGCAGTGCCAAGAGCTCCTATAATTCACCCCTCCACTTT. Encoded protein: CSAKSSYNSPLHF.

Ten or more counts support this clonotype. V usage is TRBV5-1 and J usage is TRBJ2-5, with TRBD1 identical over 8 bases. This CDR3 has 15 amino acids. CDR1 and CDR2 from the germline V gene are SGHRS and YFSETQ. Unmatched junction bases numbered 3, after V lost 1 base and J lost 1 base. CDR3 DNA sequence: TGCGCCAGCAGCTTGACAGGGGGACGCCAAGAGACCCAGTACTTC. This gives the protein CASSLTGGRQETQYF.

This rearrangement joins TRBV7-2 to TRBJ2-5; D might be TRBD1 or TRBD2, each matching 6 bases. V shed 0 bases and J shed 5 bases, with 13 bases lying between them. The germline CDR1 and CDR2 sequences are SGHTA and FQGNSA. This CDR3 is 15 amino acids long. This CDR3 is CASSLARGGGETQYF. CDR3 sequence (DNA): TGTGCCAGCAGCTTAGCCAGAGGGGGAGGTGAGACCCAGTACTTC.

The table lists this clonotype with many counts. The rearrangement links TRBV12-3 or TRBV12-4 to TRBJ1-2; D remains unclear. The CDR3 extends over 13 amino acids. V was pared by 2 bases and J by 2 bases, with 6 bases between. In DNA form, the CDR3 reads TGTGCCAGCAGTTTACTCCCAAACTATGGCTACACCTTC. This encodes CASSLLPNYGYTF.

This clonotype was counted only a few times. The V and J genes are TRBV20-1 and TRBJ1-6; maybe TRBD1 (6 bases). Germline V gives CDR1 DFQATT, CDR2 SNEGSKA (reference sequence). The V end lost 0 bases, the J end lost 8 bases, and 17 bases lay between the germline ends. CDR3 size: 16 residues. The CDR3 protein is CSARDGASGQHSPLHF. The CDR3 coding sequence is TGCAGTGCTAGAGATGGGGCTTCGGGACAACATTCACCCCTCCACTTT.

This clonotype was recorded many times. The chain is built from TRBV5-1 and TRBJ2-1, with D possibly being TRBD2 (5 bases). Germline V CDR1 and CDR2: SGHRS, YFSETQ. Trimming removed 6 bases from V and 3 bases from J, with 16 bases in between. The CDR3 has 15 amino acids. CDR3 sequence reads: CASNRGHPNYNEQFF. The CDR3 nucleotides read TGCGCCAGCAACCGAGGGCATCCTAACTACAATGAGCAGTTCTTC.

The V gene is TRBV7-2, the J gene TRBJ1-2; 9 nucleotides line up with TRBD1. From germline, CDR1 is SGHTA and CDR2 FQGNSA. The CDR3 is made up of 13 amino acids. The trim removed 5 bases at V and 5 bases at J, leaving 3 bases unmatched. The DNA of the CDR3 is TGTGCCAGCAGCCGGGACAGGGAATATGGCTACACCTTC. Amino acid sequence: CASSRDREYGYTF.

This clonotype appeared many times. The chain is built from TRBV9 and TRBJ2-1, with D perhaps matching TRBD2 (5 bases). The germline CDR1 and CDR2 sequences are SGDLS and YYNGEE. The V gene lost 1 base and the J gene lost 6 bases, with 11 bases spanning the gap. The CDR3 contains 14 residues. The CDR3 region is CASSVLDSPNEQFF. The CDR3 DNA sequence: TGTGCCAGCAGCGTATTGGACTCCCCCAATGAGCAGTTCTTC.

V gene TRBV5-1 combines with J gene TRBJ2-3; D call uncertain. V dropped 0 bases and J dropped 0 bases, with 5 bases sitting between them. Per germline, CDR1 SGHRS and CDR2 YFSETQ. The CDR3 has 14 amino acids. CDR3 DNA: TGCGCCAGCAGCTTGGCCGACAGCACAGATACGCAGTATTTT. It codes for CASSLADSTDTQYF.